This TCR beta chain was sequenced in a study of shared clonotypes between healthy human individuals. Measured with immunoSEQ multiplex PCR; TCRdb has only the in-frame clones, and not every one. This sample has about 1 million clones; 65% to 80% occur once, and the top ten carry roughly 1.4%. About this clone itself: The sample holds other DNA sequences that translate to the same CDR3.

The CDR3 loop spans 14 amino acids. Trimming took 0 bases from V and 10 from J, leaving 11 bases between them. Germline CDR1 reads SGHRS; CDR2 reads YFSETQ. The TCR sequence derives from a man in his late teens or twenties in good health. Sequencing was performed on memory CD4+ T cells sorted from blood. Subset reported: CD45RA-negative fraction. This chain joins TRBV5-1 and TRBJ1-6; maybe TRBD1 (5 bases). The DNA for the CDR3 is TGCGCCAGCAGCTTGGTCACAGGAGGGTCACCCCTCCACTTT. Its protein is CASSLVTGGSPLHF. Variable domain in full (rest from reference TRBV5-1 and TRBJ1-6): KAGVTQTPRYLIKTRGQQVTLSCSPISGHRSVSWYQQTPGQGLQFLFEYFSETQRNKGNFPGRFSGRQFSNSRSEMNVSTLELGDSALYLCASSLVTGGSPLHFGNGTRLTVT.